This T cell receptor (beta chain) is from a study of cytomegalovirus exposure and HLA in healthy donors. A few counts support this clone. The antigen remains undetermined. Use of 60 Vbeta and 13 Jbeta primers characterized the PCR. The repertoire was sequenced with immunoSEQ multiplex PCR; TCRdb's copy has only in-frame clones and lacks some. This table holds tens of thousands of clones, roughly 75% found once. Study results and caveats: Indistinguishable V segments such as TRBV6-2 and TRBV6-3 were excluded.

This CDR3 region has 15 residues. J gave up 7 bases and V 5 bases, and 8 bases lay outside the gene matches. Germline CDR1 and CDR2: SGHTA and FQGNSA. The sample taken for sequencing was PBMCs. V gene TRBV7-2 combines with J gene TRBJ1-2, with 12 bases identical to TRBD1. The sequence was collected from a woman between 35 and 50 years old in good health and CMV-seropositive. CDR3 protein: CASSPTGTGGSGYTF. The CDR3 region has the DNA TGTGCCAGCAGCCCAACAGGGACAGGGGGCTCTGGCTACACCTTC.